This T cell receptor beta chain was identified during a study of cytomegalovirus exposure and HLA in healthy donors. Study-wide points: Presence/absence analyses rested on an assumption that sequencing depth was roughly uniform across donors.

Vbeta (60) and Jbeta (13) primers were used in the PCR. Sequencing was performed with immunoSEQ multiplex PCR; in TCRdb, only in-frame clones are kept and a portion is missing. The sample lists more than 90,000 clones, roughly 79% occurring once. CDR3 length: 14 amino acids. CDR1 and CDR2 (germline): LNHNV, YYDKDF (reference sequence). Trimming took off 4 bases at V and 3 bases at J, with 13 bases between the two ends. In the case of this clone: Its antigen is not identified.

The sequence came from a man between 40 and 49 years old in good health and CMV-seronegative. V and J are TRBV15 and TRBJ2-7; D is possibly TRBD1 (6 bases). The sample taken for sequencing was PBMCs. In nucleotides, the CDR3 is TGTGCCACCAGCAAGCAGGGGTCTGACTACGAGCAGTACTTC. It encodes CATSKQGSDYEQYF. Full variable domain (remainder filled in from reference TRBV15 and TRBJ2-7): DAMVIQNPRYQVTQFGKPVTLSCSQTLNHNVMYWYQQKSSQAPKLLFHYYDKDFNNEADTPDNFQSRRPNTSFCFLDIRSPGLGDTAMYLCATSKQGSDYEQYFGPGTRLTVT.